This T cell receptor beta chain derives from a study of T cell changes during pregnancy in multiple sclerosis. Some clones are missing from TCRdb's copy, which holds only in-frame ones; the method was immunoSEQ multiplex PCR. In the table there are about 45,000 clones, approximately 96% of which are singletons. The receptor was isolated from a female donor with multiple sclerosis, enrolled in a pregnancy study. This material consisted of peripheral blood, taken in the second trimester of pregnancy.

CDR3: CASSHETRGYSEAFF. CDR3 DNA sequence: TGTGCCAGCAGCCACGAGACGCGGGGGTACAGTGAAGCTTTCTTT. This chain uses TRBV4-2 with TRBJ1-1; TRBD1 is a possible D gene (5 bases). Trimming took 3 bases from V and 7 from J, leaving 18 bases between them. The germline V gene has CDR1 LGHNA and CDR2 YNFKEQ. This CDR3 has 15 residues.